This is a list of T cell receptor beta chains from one sample in a study of blood T cell repertoires in COVID-19. The assay was immunoSEQ multiplex PCR, and TCRdb's table has in-frame clones only and misses some. The profile shows 200,000 to 250,000 clones, around 86% of them singletons. Sequencing was done on a sample of peripheral blood. The origin of the receptors is a man aged 30-40 years who had recovered from COVID-19. The CDR3 runs from the conserved cysteine through the conserved F or W. Fields, in order: D gene, J gene, clone size, V gene, CDR3 protein, CDR3 DNA. A D gene is named only where the DNA matches it firmly. Clone size, where shown, is once, few, many, or a class for clones that have expanded.

>NA|TRBJ1-1|NA|TRBV4-1
CASSQGMEPLVAFF
TGCGCCAGCAGCCAAGGGATGGAGCCCCTGGTGGCTTTCTTT
>NA|TRBJ2-1|NA|TRBV6-5
CASSYDPGAYNEQFF
TGTGCCAGCAGTTACGACCCCGGGGCCTACAATGAGCAGTTCTTC
>NA|TRBJ1-1|NA|TRBV10-2
CASSDWTANTEAFF
TGCGCCAGCAGTGACTGGACAGCGAACACTGAAGCTTTCTTT
>TRBD2|TRBJ2-3|NA|TRBV2
CASSRTSGGAQTDTQYF
TGTGCCAGCTCCCGGACTAGCGGGGGGGCCCAGACAGATACGCAGTATTTT
>TRBD1|TRBJ2-5|NA|TRBV7-3
CASSLGGQGLETQYF
TGTGCCAGCAGCTTAGGGGGACAGGGCTTGGAGACCCAGTACTTC
>NA|TRBJ2-5|NA|TRBV18
CASSSRVGPAQETQYF
TGTGCCAGCTCATCCCGAGTGGGCCCGGCGCAAGAGACCCAGTACTTC
>NA|TRBJ1-3|NA|TRBV6-6
CASSYADSTAGNTIYF
TGTGCCAGCAGTTACGCCGACAGCACTGCTGGAAACACCATATATTTT
>NA|TRBJ1-1|NA|TRBV5-5
CASSFAAVNTEAFF
TGTGCCAGCAGCTTCGCGGCAGTGAACACTGAAGCTTTCTTT
>TRBD1|TRBJ1-2|NA|TRBV9
CASSVGQGAYGYTF
TGTGCCAGCAGCGTGGGTCAGGGGGCTTATGGCTACACCTTC
>NA|TRBJ1-4|once|TRBV4-1
CASSQDRSTRKLFF
TGCGCCAGCAGCCAAGATCGTAGTACGCGAAAACTGTTTTTT
>TRBD2|TRBJ2-3|NA|TRBV5-1
CASSLGLAGSPDTQYF
TGCGCCAGCAGCTTGGGACTAGCGGGGAGTCCGGATACGCAGTATTTT
>TRBD1|TRBJ2-5|once|TRBV7-8
CASTPVSRGRWETQYF
TGTGCCAGCACCCCGGTTAGCAGGGGGCGGTGGGAGACCCAGTACTTC
>TRBD1|TRBJ1-6|NA|TRBV11-2
CASSIGQGFRSPLHF
TGTGCCAGCAGCATTGGACAGGGGTTTCGTTCACCCCTCCACTTT
>NA|TRBJ1-6|once|TRBV2
CASSQNNSPLHF
TGTGCCAGCAGTCAGAATAATTCACCCCTCCACTTT
>NA|TRBJ1-5|NA|TRBV5-6
CASSIQDQPQHF
TGTGCCAGCAGCATCCAGGATCAGCCCCAGCATTTT
>NA|TRBJ1-3|NA|TRBV5-1
CASSRGSSGNTIYF
TGCGCCAGCAGCAGAGGAAGCTCTGGAAACACCATATATTTT
>NA|TRBJ2-7|NA|TRBV9
CASSTDYRDWEQYF
TGTGCCAGCAGCACCGATTACAGGGATTGGGAGCAGTACTTC
>NA|TRBJ2-1|NA|TRBV29-1
CSVDHSYNEQFF
TGCAGCGTTGACCACTCCTACAATGAGCAGTTCTTC
>TRBD1|TRBJ2-6|NA|TRBV6-1
CASSVQGFRSGANVLTF
TGTGCCAGCAGTGTACAGGGGTTTAGGTCTGGGGCCAACGTCCTGACTTTC
>NA|TRBJ2-1|NA|TRBV19
CASSIYPRGRASSWYEQFF
TGTGCCAGTAGTATATACCCCCGAGGGCGGGCCTCGAGTTGGTATGAGCAGTTCTTC
>NA|TRBJ1-1|few|TRBV7-9
CASSLGPSAFF
TGTGCCAGCAGCTTAGGTCCATCCGCTTTCTTT
>NA|TRBJ2-1|NA|TRBV5-1
CASSAREAGEQFF
TGCGCCAGTTCCGCCCGTGAGGCAGGGGAGCAGTTCTTC
>NA|TRBJ1-4|few|TRBV5-1
CASLDSNEKLFF
TGCGCCAGCCTGGACAGTAATGAAAAACTGTTTTTT
>NA|TRBJ2-4|NA|TRBV7-7
CASSFEGRLAKNIQYF
TGTGCCAGCAGCTTTGAGGGCCGGTTAGCCAAAAACATTCAGTACTTC
>NA|TRBJ1-1|NA|TRBV15
CATSRDERAPEAFF
TGTGCCACCAGCAGAGACGAGAGAGCACCTGAAGCTTTCTTT
>TRBD2|TRBJ2-5|NA|TRBV2
CASRRGAGGVQETQYF
TGTGCCAGCAGGAGAGGAGCGGGGGGGGTCCAAGAGACCCAGTACTTC
>NA|TRBJ2-5|NA|TRBV15
CATSSDRYQETQYF
TGTGCCACCAGCAGCGACAGGTACCAAGAGACCCAGTACTTC
>NA|TRBJ1-6|NA|TRBV12-3/TRBV12-4
CASSLGGNSPLHF
TGTGCCAGCAGTTTAGGAGGGAATTCACCCCTCCACTTT
>TRBD2|TRBJ2-1|NA|TRBV5-1
CASSSSGGAYNEQFF
TGCGCCAGCAGCTCTAGCGGGGGGGCCTACAATGAGCAGTTCTTC
>NA|TRBJ2-1|NA|TRBV27
CASSITLSSYNEQFF
TGTGCCAGCAGTATCACACTAAGCTCCTACAATGAGCAGTTCTTC
>NA|TRBJ2-3|NA|TRBV4-1
CASSQDAKRGYTDTQYF
TGCGCCAGCAGCCAAGATGCGAAGCGAGGTTACACAGATACGCAGTATTTT
>TRBD1|TRBJ1-2|NA|TRBV18
CASSPLTGTNYGYTF
TGTGCCAGCTCACCCCTGACAGGGACAAATTATGGCTACACCTTC
>NA|TRBJ1-1|NA|TRBV18
CASRRVNTEAFF
TGTGCCAGCAGACGGGTGAACACTGAAGCTTTCTTT
>TRBD1|TRBJ1-4|NA|TRBV5-5
CASSADRVNEKLFF
TGTGCCAGCAGCGCGGACAGGGTTAATGAAAAACTGTTTTTT
>NA|TRBJ1-5|NA|TRBV4-2
CASSPGGNQPQHF
TGTGCCAGCAGCCCCGGGGGGAATCAGCCCCAGCATTTT
>TRBD2|TRBJ2-3|NA|TRBV5-1
CASSLSNRGGLNPPDTQYF
TGCGCCAGCAGCTTGAGTAACCGGGGGGGACTTAACCCCCCAGATACGCAGTATTTT
>NA|TRBJ2-3|NA|TRBV6-5
CASSYSTARGANTQYF
TGTGCCAGCAGTTACTCCACGGCCAGGGGGGCGAATACGCAGTATTTT
>TRBD1|TRBJ1-4|NA|TRBV27
CASAQQGLGEKLFF
TGTGCCAGCGCACAACAGGGGTTAGGGGAAAAACTGTTTTTT
>NA|TRBJ1-1|NA|TRBV7-3
CASSSYRDTEAFF
TGTGCCAGCAGCTCTTACAGGGACACTGAAGCTTTCTTT
>TRBD1|TRBJ2-7|NA|TRBV3-1/TRBV3-2
CASSQDVGTVPRASYEQYF
TGTGCCAGCAGCCAAGATGTGGGGACAGTCCCAAGGGCCTCCTACGAGCAGTACTTC
>NA|TRBJ2-1|NA|TRBV5-5
CASSLVGDNEQFF
TGTGCCAGCAGCTTGGTCGGTGACAATGAGCAGTTCTTC
>NA|TRBJ1-5|NA|TRBV6-1
CASSEALGRANQPQHF
TGTGCCAGCAGTGAAGCGCTTGGCAGGGCCAATCAGCCCCAGCATTTT
>TRBD2|TRBJ2-5|once|TRBV4-2
CASSQVGAGGGETQYF
TGTGCCAGCAGCCAAGTCGGGGCGGGGGGAGGAGAGACCCAGTACTTC
>TRBD1|TRBJ2-1|NA|TRBV28
CASSLRGTGNNEQFF
TGTGCCAGCAGTTTACGGGGGACAGGAAACAATGAGCAGTTCTTC
>NA|TRBJ1-5|NA|TRBV10-2
CASQPQGGQPQHF
TGCGCCAGCCAGCCTCAGGGAGGTCAGCCCCAGCATTTT
>NA|TRBJ1-1|few|TRBV6-2/TRBV6-3
CASSLHAGRTKTEAFF
TGTGCCAGCAGTTTACACGCGGGGCGGACTAAGACTGAAGCTTTCTTT
>NA|TRBJ2-7|NA|TRBV2
CASRQNYEQYF
TGTGCCAGCAGGCAGAACTACGAGCAGTACTTC
>TRBD1|TRBJ2-2|NA|TRBV7-3
CASSLRAGQGVGGELFF
TGTGCCAGCAGCTTAAGGGCCGGACAGGGGGTTGGAGGGGAGCTGTTTTTT
>TRBD1|TRBJ1-1|NA|TRBV5-1
CASSFQGGTEAFF
TGCGCCAGCAGCTTCCAGGGGGGCACTGAAGCTTTCTTT
>NA|TRBJ2-5|NA|TRBV7-6
CASSGPSGETQYF
TGTGCCAGCTCGGGCCCATCGGGGGAGACCCAGTACTTC
>TRBD1|TRBJ1-5|NA|TRBV28
CASSSYGDRGYNQPQHF
TGTGCCAGCAGTTCCTACGGCGACAGGGGATACAATCAGCCCCAGCATTTT